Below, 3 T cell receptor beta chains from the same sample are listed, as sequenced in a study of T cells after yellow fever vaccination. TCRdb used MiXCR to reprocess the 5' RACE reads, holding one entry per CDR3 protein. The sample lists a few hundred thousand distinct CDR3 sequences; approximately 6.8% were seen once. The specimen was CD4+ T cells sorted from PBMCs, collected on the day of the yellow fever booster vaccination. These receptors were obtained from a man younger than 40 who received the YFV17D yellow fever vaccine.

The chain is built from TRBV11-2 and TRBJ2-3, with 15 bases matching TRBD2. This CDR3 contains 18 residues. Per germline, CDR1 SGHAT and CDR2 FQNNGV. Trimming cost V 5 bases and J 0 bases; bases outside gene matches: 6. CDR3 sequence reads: CASSPGLAGGFSTDTQYF. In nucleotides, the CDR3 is TGTGCCAGCAGCCCGGGACTAGCGGGAGGATTTAGCACAGATACGCAGTATTTT.

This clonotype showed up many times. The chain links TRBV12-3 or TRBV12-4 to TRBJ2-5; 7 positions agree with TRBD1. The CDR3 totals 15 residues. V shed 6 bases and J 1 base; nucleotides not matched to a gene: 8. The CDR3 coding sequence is TGTGCCAGCAGCACGGGACAGTGGGGCCAAGAGACCCAGTACTTC. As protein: CASSTGQWGQETQYF.

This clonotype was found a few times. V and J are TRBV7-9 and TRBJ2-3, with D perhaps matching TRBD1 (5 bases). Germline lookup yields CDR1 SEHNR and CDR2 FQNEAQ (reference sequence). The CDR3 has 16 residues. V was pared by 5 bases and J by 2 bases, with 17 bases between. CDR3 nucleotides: TGTGCCAGCAGCCCTGAGGACATTTGGATCACAGATACGCAGTATTTT. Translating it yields CASSPEDIWITDTQYF.